These 22 T cell receptor beta chains came from one sample sequenced in a study of cytomegalovirus exposure and HLA in healthy donors. PCR involved 60 Vbeta and 13 Jbeta primers. Sequenced by immunoSEQ multiplex PCR; TCRdb stores in-frame clones only, minus some. This table lists approximately 110,000 clones. Material for sequencing was PBMCs. These receptors originate from a man in his forties in good health and CMV-seronegative.

This sequence joins TRBV28 and TRBJ1-5; TRBD1 matches at 7 bases. This CDR3 is built from 16 residues. With V trimmed by 2 bases and J by 5 bases, 9 bases remained unmatched. Germline assignment: CDR1 MDHEN and CDR2 SYDVKM. Written as DNA, the CDR3 is TGTGCCAGCAGTTTACTTAGCAGGGGGTTAGATCAGCCCCAGCATTTT. Its protein is CASSLLSRGLDQPQHF. The full variable domain, completed using reference TRBV28 and TRBJ1-5, is DVKVTQSSRYLVKRTGEKVFLECVQDMDHENMFWYRQDPGLGLRLIYFSYDVKMKEKGDIPEGYSVSREKKERFSLILESASTNQTSMYLCASSLLSRGLDQPQHFGDGTRLSIL.

The chain has TRBV10-3 and TRBJ2-3; a weak D match, TRBD1 (6 bases). CDR3 length: 14 amino acids. V was trimmed by 7 bases and J by 5 bases, leaving 16 bases between them. Germline CDR1 is ENHRY and CDR2 is SYGVKD. In DNA, the CDR3 is TGTGCCATCAAAACATGGGGGCAAGGAGATACGCAGTATTTT. It is translated as CAIKTWGQGDTQYF.

About this clone itself: Other DNA sequences in the sample encode the same CDR3. The chain links TRBV7-2 to TRBJ1-5, with a possible D match to TRBD1 (6 bases). This CDR3 region has 14 residues. Germline CDR1 and CDR2: SGHTA and FQGNSA. V lost 4 bases to trimming and J lost 4 bases, with 11 bases between them. The CDR3 DNA follows: TGTGCCAGCAGCTACAGGGCTAGTAATCAGCCCCAGCATTTT. Protein product: CASSYRASNQPQHF.

This rearrangement joins TRBV6-4 to TRBJ2-1; 14 bases agree with TRBD2. The CDR3 totals 18 residues. J gave up 0 bases and V 4 bases, and 5 bases lay outside the gene matches. Germline V CDR1 and CDR2: MRHNA, SNTAGT. CDR3 region: CASSVGLAGVSSYNEQFF. The CDR3 DNA sequence: TGTGCCAGCAGTGTGGGACTAGCGGGAGTTTCCTCCTACAATGAGCAGTTCTTC.

The rearrangement joins TRBV6-5 to TRBJ2-7, with D perhaps matching TRBD2 (6 bases). Germline V gives CDR1 MNHEY, CDR2 SVGAGI. CDR3 size: 14 residues. Trimming removed 7 bases from V and 5 bases from J, with 18 bases in between. The CDR3 sequence: CASNAVGGAHEQYF. The DNA of the CDR3 is TGTGCCAGCAACGCTGTCGGAGGGGCCCACGAGCAGTACTTC.

The rearrangement joins TRBV18 to TRBJ2-5; TRBD1 agrees at 7 bases. The CDR3 sequence is 16 residues long. With 4 bases clipped from V and 2 bases from J, the junction kept 10 bases outside the gene matches. The germline gives CDR1 KGHSH, CDR2 LQKENI. CDR3 in DNA: TGTGCCAGCTCACTTACGGGACCGGGACAGCAAGAGACCCAGTACTTC. Translated: CASSLTGPGQQETQYF.

In nucleotides, the CDR3 is TGTGCCAGCAGCATCAGTATGGGCGGGGCCAACGTCCTGACTTTC. Its translation is CASSISMGGANVLTF. The gene calls are TRBV7-2 and TRBJ2-6, with D unclear. Per germline, CDR1 SGHTA and CDR2 FQGNSA. Trimming took off 5 bases at V and 4 bases at J, with 12 bases between the two ends. The CDR3 consists of 15 residues.

The chain recombines TRBV6-1 with TRBJ2-1; the match to TRBD2 covers 11 bases. The CDR3 sequence is 16 residues long. CDR1 and CDR2 from the germline V gene are MNHNS and SASEGT. Trimming removed 4 bases from V and 2 bases from J; junction bases left unmatched: 4. For the CDR3, the DNA is TGTGCCAGCAGTGGACTAGCGGGAACTACCTACAATGAGCAGTTCTTC. Encoded protein: CASSGLAGTTYNEQFF.

The genes are TRBV9 and TRBJ2-1, with 12 bases identical to TRBD2. After removal of 0 bases from V and 9 bases from J, the junction contained 4 bases not matched to a gene. The germline gives CDR1 SGDLS, CDR2 YYNGEE. The CDR3 sequence is 15 residues long. CDR3 sequence reads: CASSVGTSGISEQFF. CDR3 DNA sequence: TGTGCCAGCAGCGTAGGGACTAGCGGGATCAGTGAGCAGTTCTTC.

The chain couples TRBV6-5 to TRBJ2-1; 10 bases line up with TRBD2. Germline CDR1 is MNHEY and CDR2 is SVGAGI. The CDR3 length is 15 residues. Trimming at V came to 4 bases and at J to 3 bases, leaving 3 bases not matched to a gene. The chain's CDR3 is CASSSGLAVYNEQFF. CDR3 DNA sequence: TGTGCCAGCAGTTCTGGACTAGCGGTCTACAATGAGCAGTTCTTC.

This chain uses TRBV6-5 with TRBJ2-5; perhaps TRBD1 as D (5 bases). V dropped 4 bases and J dropped 2 bases, with 14 bases sitting between them. Germline V CDR1 and CDR2: MNHEY, SVGAGI. The CDR3 extends over 15 amino acids. CDR3 sequence: CASSSSPTAQETQYF. CDR3 sequence (DNA): TGTGCCAGCAGTTCCTCACCGACAGCTCAAGAGACCCAGTACTTC.

This chain joins TRBV10-3 and TRBJ1-5, with 10 bases matching TRBD1. The V and J ends lost 3 bases and 6 bases, in that order; junction bases with no gene match: 5. Germline loops: CDR1 ENHRY, CDR2 SYGVKD. This CDR3 contains 15 residues. The CDR3: CAISDRDRGTQPQHF. The CDR3 DNA is TGTGCCATCAGTGACCGGGACAGGGGAACTCAGCCCCAGCATTTT.

V is TRBV11-2 and J is TRBJ2-7, with TRBD1 matching over 8 bases. Trimming took 5 bases from V and 0 from J; bases not matched to a gene: 6. This CDR3 comprises 15 residues. From germline, CDR1 is SGHAT and CDR2 FQNNGV. As DNA, the CDR3 is TGTGCCAGCAGCAGAACAGGGGGATCCTCCTACGAGCAGTACTTC. Protein product: CASSRTGGSSYEQYF.

The V call is TRBV19, the J call TRBJ2-7; possibly TRBD2 for D (6 bases). Trimming pared 3 bases from V and 0 bases from J, leaving 9 bases between. Germline CDR1 reads LNHDA; CDR2 reads SQIVND (reference sequence). CDR3 length: 14 residues. CDR3 region: CASSIDGSSYEQYF. Here the CDR3 DNA reads TGTGCCAGTAGTATTGACGGGAGCTCCTACGAGCAGTACTTC. The entire variable domain, with the rest obtained from reference TRBV19 and TRBJ2-7, is as follows: DGGITQSPKYLFRKEGQNVTLSCEQNLNHDAMYWYRQDPGQGLRLIYYSQIVNDFQKGDIAEGYSVSREKKESFPLTVTSAQKNPTAFYLCASSIDGSSYEQYFGPGTRLTVT.

The gene calls are TRBV6-1 and TRBJ2-2, with 16 bases matching TRBD2. With 4 bases clipped from V and 8 bases from J, the junction kept 4 bases outside the gene matches. Germline lookup yields CDR1 MNHNS and CDR2 SASEGT. This CDR3 comprises 16 residues. CDR3 nucleotide sequence: TGTGCCAGCAGTGGAATGGGACTAGCGGGAGGGGGGGAGCTGTTTTTT. Amino acids: CASSGMGLAGGGELFF.

The V gene is TRBV5-1, the J gene TRBJ1-3; D is uncertain. Germline-derived CDR1 and CDR2 are SGHRS and YFSETQ. The CDR3 extends over 17 amino acids. Trimming cost V 0 bases and J 0 bases, with 13 bases left between them. The CDR3 is CASSLAGVPLSGNTIYF. DNA for the CDR3: TGCGCCAGCAGCTTGGCCGGGGTACCCCTCTCTGGAAACACCATATATTTT.

V usage is TRBV5-6 and J usage is TRBJ2-6; D remains ambiguous. Trimming took off 2 bases at V and 4 bases at J, with 10 bases between the two ends. The CDR3 has 15 amino acids. From germline, CDR1 is SGHDT and CDR2 YYEEEE. The DNA of the CDR3 is TGTGCCAGCAGCTTTCGTACTCTGGGGGCCAACGTCCTGACTTTC. Translation gives CASSFRTLGANVLTF.

The genes are TRBV18 and TRBJ1-2; TRBD1 agrees at 9 bases. Germline loops: CDR1 KGHSH, CDR2 LQKENI. CDR3 size: 14 residues. V shed 3 bases and J 4 bases; nucleotides not matched to a gene: 3. CDR3 sequence (DNA): TGTGCCAGCTCACCTCCGGGACAGGGCTATGGCTACACCTTC. As protein: CASSPPGQGYGYTF.

The rearrangement uses TRBV11-1 and TRBJ2-3; TRBD2 matches at 8 bases. The V segment lost 5 bases and the J segment 0 bases; nucleotides outside the gene matches: 4. The CDR3 is made up of 15 amino acids. Germline V gene lookup returns CDR1 SGHAT and CDR2 FQDESV (reference sequence). The CDR3 is CASSRSGASTDTQYF. The CDR3 coding sequence is TGTGCCAGCAGCCGTAGCGGGGCTAGCACAGATACGCAGTATTTT.

The V and J genes are TRBV2 and TRBJ2-2; TRBD1 matches 7 bases. Trimming removed 6 bases from V and 1 base from J; junction bases left unmatched: 5. The germline gives CDR1 SNHLY, CDR2 FYNNEI. CDR3 length equals 15 residues. The CDR3 sequence is CASRPDRENTGELFF. CDR3 DNA: TGTGCCAGCAGACCTGACAGGGAGAACACCGGGGAGCTGTTTTTT.

The rearrangement joins TRBV7-2 to TRBJ2-7; D perhaps matches TRBD1 (5 bases). Germline-derived CDR1 and CDR2 are SGHTA and FQGNSA. The V gene lost 3 bases and the J gene lost 4 bases, with 16 bases spanning the gap. CDR3 size: 15 residues. CDR3 protein: CASSFAGSSLYEQYF. The CDR3 DNA sequence: TGTGCCAGCAGCTTTGCAGGGTCAAGCCTTTACGAGCAGTACTTC.

V usage is TRBV5-4 and J usage is TRBJ2-7; 13 bases fit TRBD2. CDR1 is SGHNT, CDR2 YYREEE, per germline (reference sequence). V lost 4 bases and J lost 2; bases outside the gene matches: 6. The CDR3 totals 16 residues. CDR3 sequence (DNA): TGTGCCAGCAGCACCTGGACTAGCGGGAGTCCCTACGAGCAGTACTTC. Its translation: CASSTWTSGSPYEQYF. The variable domain in full, with the rest retrieved from reference TRBV5-4 and TRBJ2-7, is ETGVTQSPTHLIKTRGQQVTLRCSSQSGHNTVSWYQQALGQGPQFIFQYYREEENGRGNFPPRFSGLQFPNYSSELNVNALELDDSALYLCASSTWTSGSPYEQYFGPGTRLTVT.